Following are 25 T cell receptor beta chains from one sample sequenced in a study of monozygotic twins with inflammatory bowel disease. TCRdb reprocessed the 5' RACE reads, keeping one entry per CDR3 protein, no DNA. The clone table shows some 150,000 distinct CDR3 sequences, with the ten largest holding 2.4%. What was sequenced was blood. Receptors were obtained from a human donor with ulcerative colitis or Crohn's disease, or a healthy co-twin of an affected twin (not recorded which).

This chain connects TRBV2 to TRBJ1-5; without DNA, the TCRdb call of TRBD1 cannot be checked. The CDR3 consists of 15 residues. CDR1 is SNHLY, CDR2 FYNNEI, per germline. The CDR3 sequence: CASSDGSPGNQPQHF.

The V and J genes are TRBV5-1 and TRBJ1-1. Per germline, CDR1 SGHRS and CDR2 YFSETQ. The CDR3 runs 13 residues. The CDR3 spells CASRAEPDPQAFF.

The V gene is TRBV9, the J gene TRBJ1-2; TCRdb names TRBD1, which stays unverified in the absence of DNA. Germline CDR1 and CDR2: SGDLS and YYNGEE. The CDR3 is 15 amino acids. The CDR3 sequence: CASSPWTGARVGYTF.

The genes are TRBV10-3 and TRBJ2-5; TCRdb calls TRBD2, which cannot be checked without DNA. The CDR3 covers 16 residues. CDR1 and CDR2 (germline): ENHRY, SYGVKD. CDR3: CAISESGTSGKETQYF.

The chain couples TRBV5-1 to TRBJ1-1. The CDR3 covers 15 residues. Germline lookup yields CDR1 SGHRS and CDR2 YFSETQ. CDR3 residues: CASSSDSPWNTEAFF.

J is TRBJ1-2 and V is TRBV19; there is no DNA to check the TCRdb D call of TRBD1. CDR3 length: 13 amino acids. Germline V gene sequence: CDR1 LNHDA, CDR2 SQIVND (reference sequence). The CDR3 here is CASSRDPDYGYTF.

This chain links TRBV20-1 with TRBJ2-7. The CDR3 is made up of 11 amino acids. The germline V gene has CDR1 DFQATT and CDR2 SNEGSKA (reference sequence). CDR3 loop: CSAHSSYEQYF.

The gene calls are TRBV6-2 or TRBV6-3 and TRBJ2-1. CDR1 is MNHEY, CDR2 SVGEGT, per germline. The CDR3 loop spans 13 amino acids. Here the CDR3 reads CASSYRLDNEQFF.

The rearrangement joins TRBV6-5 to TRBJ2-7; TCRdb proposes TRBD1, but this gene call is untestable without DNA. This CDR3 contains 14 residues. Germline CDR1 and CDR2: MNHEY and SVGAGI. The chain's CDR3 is CASSTRQGVYEQYF.

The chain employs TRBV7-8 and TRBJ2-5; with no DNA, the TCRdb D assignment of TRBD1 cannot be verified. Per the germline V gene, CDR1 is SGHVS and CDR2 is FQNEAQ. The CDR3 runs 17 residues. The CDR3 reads CASSYGLAGGAGETQYF.

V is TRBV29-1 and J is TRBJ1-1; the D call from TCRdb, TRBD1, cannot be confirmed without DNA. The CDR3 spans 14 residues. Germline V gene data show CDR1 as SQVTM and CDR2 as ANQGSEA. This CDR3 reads CSVEAGTQNTEAFF.

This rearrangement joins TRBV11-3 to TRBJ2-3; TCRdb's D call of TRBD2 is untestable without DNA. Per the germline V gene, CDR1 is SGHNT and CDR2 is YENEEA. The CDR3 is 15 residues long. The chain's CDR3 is CASSLRDYDGDTQYF.

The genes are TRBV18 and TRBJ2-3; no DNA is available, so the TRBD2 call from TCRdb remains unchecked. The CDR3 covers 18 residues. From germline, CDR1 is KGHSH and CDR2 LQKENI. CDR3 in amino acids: CASSPGTSGRLSTDTQYF.

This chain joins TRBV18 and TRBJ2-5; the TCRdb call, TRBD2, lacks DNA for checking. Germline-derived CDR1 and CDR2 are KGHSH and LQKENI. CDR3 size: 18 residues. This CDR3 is CASSPGVLAGGLQETQYF.

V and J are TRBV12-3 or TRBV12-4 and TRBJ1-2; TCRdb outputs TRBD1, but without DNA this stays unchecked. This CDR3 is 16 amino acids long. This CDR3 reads CASSLAGDRGNYGYTF.

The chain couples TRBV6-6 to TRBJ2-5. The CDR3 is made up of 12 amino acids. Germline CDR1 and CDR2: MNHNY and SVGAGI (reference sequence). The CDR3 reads CASSYTVETQYF.

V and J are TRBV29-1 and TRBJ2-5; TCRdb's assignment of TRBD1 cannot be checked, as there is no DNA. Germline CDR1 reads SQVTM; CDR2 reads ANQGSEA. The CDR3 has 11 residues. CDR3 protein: CSVEAGETQYF.

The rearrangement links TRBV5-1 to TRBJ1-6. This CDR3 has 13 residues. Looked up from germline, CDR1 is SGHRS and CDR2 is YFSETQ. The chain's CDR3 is CASSPDGGTPLHF.

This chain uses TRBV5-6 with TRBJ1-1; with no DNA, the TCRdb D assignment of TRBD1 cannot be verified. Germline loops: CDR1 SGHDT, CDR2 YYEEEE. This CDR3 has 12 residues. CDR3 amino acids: CASSRQGAEAFF. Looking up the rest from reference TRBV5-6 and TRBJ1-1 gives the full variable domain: DAGVTQSPTHLIKTRGQQVTLRCSPKSGHDTVSWYQQALGQGPQFIFQYYEEEERQRGNFPDRFSGHQFPNYSSELNVNALLLGDSALYLCASSRQGAEAFFGQGTRLTVV.

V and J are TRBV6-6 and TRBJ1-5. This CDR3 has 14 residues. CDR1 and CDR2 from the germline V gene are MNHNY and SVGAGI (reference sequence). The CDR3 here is CASIISEGNQPQHF.

The CDR3 sequence: CASRSQSITDTQYF. The chain combines TRBV5-4 with TRBJ2-3. Per germline, CDR1 SGHNT and CDR2 YYREEE (reference sequence). The CDR3 extends over 14 amino acids.

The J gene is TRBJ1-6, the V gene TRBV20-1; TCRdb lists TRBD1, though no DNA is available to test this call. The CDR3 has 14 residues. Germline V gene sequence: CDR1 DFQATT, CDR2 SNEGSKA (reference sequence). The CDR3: CSARPGQDNSPLHF.

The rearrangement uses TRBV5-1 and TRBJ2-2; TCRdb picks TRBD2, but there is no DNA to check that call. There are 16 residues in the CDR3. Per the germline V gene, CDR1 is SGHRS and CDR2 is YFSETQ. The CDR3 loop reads CASSLLSSGRKGELFF. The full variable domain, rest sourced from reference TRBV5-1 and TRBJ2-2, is KAGVTQTPRYLIKTRGQQVTLSCSPISGHRSVSWYQQTPGQGLQFLFEYFSETQRNKGNFPGRFSGRQFSNSRSEMNVSTLELGDSALYLCASSLLSSGRKGELFFGEGSRLTVL.

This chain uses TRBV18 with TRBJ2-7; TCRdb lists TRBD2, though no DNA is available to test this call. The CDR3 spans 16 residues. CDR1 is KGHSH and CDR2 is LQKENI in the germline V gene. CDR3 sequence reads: CASSPQAGSPGYEQYF.

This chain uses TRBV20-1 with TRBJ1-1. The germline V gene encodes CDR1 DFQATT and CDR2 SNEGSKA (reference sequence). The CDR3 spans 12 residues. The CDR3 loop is CSVNRQNTEAFF.